The 27 T cell receptor beta chains reported below all come from one sample, sequenced in a study of CD8+ T cells in alopecia areata (dated by TCRdb to 2016 to 2019). The treatment or condition label corresponds to: oral pan-JAK inhibitor, 5-10 mg twice daily. Library preparation employed the immunoSEQ multiplex PCR assay. To provide template for TCR sequencing, every sample had RNA extracted and reverse transcribed into cDNA. This is the immuneACCESS table as TCRdb keeps it, with only in-frame sequences that have V and J called. A part of the clones is gone; compared with another copy, unresolved V genes explain less than half, and the rest is unexplained. Recorded for this sample are some 190,000 clones; less than 70% of them occurred a single time. The ten largest make up 1.3% of the sample. This material consisted of CD4+ T cells sorted from blood, taken around week 50, from a patient treated with tofacitinib. The receptors come from a human donor with alopecia areata.

The chain employs TRBV4-3 and TRBJ2-2; 9 bases are a match to TRBD1. The CDR3 has 18 amino acids. V trimming: 1 base; J trimming: 4 bases; junction bases outside the gene matches: 10. Germline values: CDR1 LGHNA, CDR2 YSLEER. The CDR3 nucleotides are TGCGCCAGCAGCCAAGCGCGCCGGGACAGGGCTTCCACCGGGGAGCTGTTTTTT. Translating it yields CASSQARRDRASTGELFF.

This chain connects TRBV7-2 to TRBJ2-2; 8 bases match TRBD1. Germline CDR1 and CDR2: SGHTA and FQGNSA. V was pared by 4 bases and J by 5 bases, with 3 bases of the junction left unmatched. The CDR3 extends over 14 amino acids. Here the CDR3 reads CASSYRGRTGELFF. As DNA, the CDR3 is TGTGCCAGCAGCTACAGGGGGAGGACCGGGGAGCTGTTTTTT.

The rearrangement uses TRBV7-3 and TRBJ1-2; possibly TRBD1 for D (5 bases). Germline CDR1 is SGHTA and CDR2 is FQGTGA. This CDR3 is built from 14 residues. Trimming removed 4 bases from V and 8 bases from J, with 17 bases in between. The CDR3 DNA follows: TGTGCCAGCAGCTCCCGGGGAGGGGAGTACGGCTACACCTTC. Its translation: CASSSRGGEYGYTF. The entire variable domain, with the rest obtained from reference TRBV7-3 and TRBJ1-2, is as follows: GAGVSQTPSNKVTEKGKYVELRCDPISGHTALYWYRQSLGQGPEFLIYFQGTGAADDSGLPNDRFFAVRPEGSVSTLKIQRTERGDSAVYLCASSSRGGEYGYTFGSGTRLTVV.

This clone is a singleton in its sample. V and J are TRBV6-6 and TRBJ2-7; D unclear. V gave up 11 bases and J gave up 5 bases, with 16 bases separating them. This CDR3 has 12 amino acids. Germline values: CDR1 MNHNY, CDR2 SVGAGI (reference sequence). The CDR3 bases are TGTGCCGCTAAGCAAGGAGTAAACGAGCAGTACTTC. Its protein product is CAAKQGVNEQYF.

The gene calls are TRBV19 and TRBJ2-5; D remains ambiguous. The CDR3 loop spans 12 amino acids. Germline-derived CDR1 and CDR2 are LNHDA and SQIVND (reference sequence). The V end was cut by 5 bases, the J end by 5 bases, with 9 bases between. The CDR3 loop is CASSSGLETQYF. In nucleotides, the CDR3 is TGTGCCAGTAGTTCCGGCTTGGAGACCCAGTACTTC.

The chain is built from TRBV29-1 and TRBJ2-7; 7 positions agree with TRBD1. V shed 4 bases, J shed 0 bases, and the junction held 24 bases outside the gene matches. The CDR3 spans 20 residues. Germline V CDR1 and CDR2: SQVTM, ANQGSEA. CDR3: CSVVFWGSGQVGFRSYEQYF. The CDR3 nucleotides are TGCAGCGTTGTTTTTTGGGGATCTGGACAGGTCGGATTTCGCTCCTACGAGCAGTACTTC.

The CDR3 loop reads CATSRNLNQPQHF. The CDR3 nucleotides read TGTGCCACCAGCAGAAACCTAAATCAGCCCCAGCATTTT. The J gene is TRBJ1-5, the V gene TRBV15; no clear D. Trimming took off 2 bases at V and 4 bases at J, with 6 bases between the two ends. The CDR3 sequence is 13 residues long. Looked up from germline, CDR1 is LNHNV and CDR2 is YYDKDF (reference sequence).

The rearrangement joins TRBV9 to TRBJ2-7; D unclear. This CDR3 contains 13 residues. V dropped 4 bases and J dropped 4 bases, with 12 bases sitting between them. The germline V gene has CDR1 SGDLS and CDR2 YYNGEE. The CDR3 nucleotides read TGTGCCAGCAGCCCTACCTCCAATTACGAGCAGTACTTC. Its translation: CASSPTSNYEQYF. Full variable domain (outside the CDR3, taken from reference TRBV9 and TRBJ2-7): DSGVTQTPKHLITATGQRVTLRCSPRSGDLSVYWYQQSLDQGLQFLIQYYNGEERAKGNILERFSAQQFPDLHSELNLSSLELGDSALYFCASSPTSNYEQYFGPGTRLTVT.

This chain joins TRBV30 and TRBJ2-6; a weak D match, TRBD1 (5 bases). In germline, CDR1 is GTSNPN, CDR2 SVGIG (reference sequence). This CDR3 contains 14 residues. V lost 3 bases, J lost 0 bases, and 6 bases lay in between. The DNA of the CDR3 is TGTGCCTGGAGGCAGGGCTCTGGGGCCAACGTCCTGACTTTC. Protein product: CAWRQGSGANVLTF. The variable domain in full, with the rest retrieved from reference TRBV30 and TRBJ2-6, is SQTIHQWPATLVQPVGSPLSLECTVEGTSNPNLYWYRQAAGRGLQLLFYSVGIGQISSEVPQNLSASRPQDRQFILSSKKLLLSDSGFYLCAWRQGSGANVLTFGAGSRLTVL.

A remark on this clone: At one end the junction does not follow the germline gene, possibly because of a read error. This chain connects TRBV5-1 to TRBJ1-2; possible D gene TRBD1, 5 bases. Germline-derived CDR1 and CDR2 are SGHRS and YFSETQ. There are 15 residues in the CDR3. CDR3 DNA: TGCGCCAGCAGCTTGGGGCAGGGAGGCGACTATAGCTACACCTTC. It encodes CASSLGQGGDYSYTF.

This clone was recorded once. The chain's CDR3 is CSVASGIADTQYF. The CDR3 bases are TGCAGCGTTGCATCGGGGATCGCAGATACGCAGTATTTT. This chain uses TRBV29-1 with TRBJ2-3, with D possibly TRBD2 on 5 matching bases. V was shortened by 4 bases and J by 4 bases, with 12 bases between the two germline ends. Germline CDR1 reads SQVTM; CDR2 reads ANQGSEA. CDR3 length equals 13 residues.

Of note for this clone: A read error may produce the germline difference seen at one junction end. The rearrangement joins TRBV5-1 to TRBJ1-6, with TRBD1 as a possible D gene (5 bases). Germline CDR1 and CDR2: SGHRS and YFSETQ. This CDR3 contains 15 residues. In DNA, the CDR3 is TGTGCCAGCAGCCCGGTTGGACAAATTAATTCACCCCTCCACTTT. It yields the protein CASSPVGQINSPLHF. Full variable domain (remainder filled in from reference TRBV5-1 and TRBJ1-6): KAGVTQTPRYLIKTRGQQVTLSCSPISGHRSVSWYQQTPGQGLQFLFEYFSETQRNKGNFPGRFSGRQFSNSRSEMNVSTLELGDSALYLCASSPVGQINSPLHFGNGTRLTVT.

V and J are TRBV6-5 and TRBJ2-3; no firm D call. V was clipped by 0 bases and J by 8 bases, with 15 bases between them. This CDR3 is built from 15 residues. Germline CDR1 and CDR2: MNHEY and SVGAGI. CDR3 DNA sequence: TGTGCCAGCAGTTACTCGGTGGATCGGGTCGGTACGCAGTATTTT. Protein product: CASSYSVDRVGTQYF.

This clone was seen just once. This sequence joins TRBV30 and TRBJ1-2; D remains unclear. Germline V gives CDR1 GTSNPN, CDR2 SVGIG (reference sequence). Trimming pared 3 bases from V and 6 bases from J, leaving 14 bases between. This CDR3 has 13 amino acids. The CDR3 nucleotides read TGTGCCTGGAGCCCCTCCGAGCAAAATGGCTACACCTTC. Amino acids: CAWSPSEQNGYTF.

V and J are TRBV11-2 and TRBJ2-7; a weak D match, TRBD2 (5 bases). This CDR3 has 16 residues. Germline CDR1 SGHAT, CDR2 FQNNGV. The V end lost 5 bases, the J end lost 2 bases, and 19 bases lay between the germline ends. Here the CDR3 DNA reads TGTGCCAGCAGCCCTTCGGGCGGACTTACAACCTACGAGCAGTACTTC. Protein product: CASSPSGGLTTYEQYF.

CDR3 DNA sequence: TGTGCCGAGAGACAGGGGAACACCGGGGAGCTGTTTTTT. Protein sequence: CAERQGNTGELFF. The chain recombines TRBV30 with TRBJ2-2, with 7 bases lining up with TRBD1. This CDR3 has 13 amino acids. Germline V lookup: CDR1 GTSNPN, CDR2 SVGIG (reference sequence). Trimming cost V 8 bases and J 1 base; bases outside gene matches: 4. Full variable domain (missing parts from reference TRBV30 and TRBJ2-2): SQTIHQWPATLVQPVGSPLSLECTVEGTSNPNLYWYRQAAGRGLQLLFYSVGIGQISSEVPQNLSASRPQDRQFILSSKKLLLSDSGFYLCAERQGNTGELFFGEGSRLTVL.

This rearrangement joins TRBV6-5 to TRBJ1-2; 8 bases are a match to TRBD1. The CDR3 covers 12 residues. Germline V lookup: CDR1 MNHEY, CDR2 SVGAGI. J gave up 7 bases and V 5 bases, and 3 bases lay outside the gene matches. The CDR3 region is CASSVQGGGYTF. The CDR3 DNA sequence: TGTGCCAGCAGTGTACAGGGGGGTGGCTACACCTTC.

This chain connects TRBV12-2 to TRBJ2-1; no check of the table's D call, TRBD1, against the DNA was made. TRBV12-2 is a pseudogene locus. The CDR3 length is 17 residues. CDR3 DNA sequence: TGTGCAAGTCGCTTCTTTGGACAGGGAAAGGAGATGTATGAGCAGTTCTTC. Its translation is CASRFFGQGKEMYEQFF.

This clone was seen once. The V gene is TRBV6-5, the J gene TRBJ2-4; unclear D gene. This CDR3 is built from 15 residues. Trimming shortened V by 5 bases and J by 0 bases, and 11 bases separated the two germline ends. In germline, CDR1 is MNHEY, CDR2 SVGAGI. CDR3 nucleotides: TGTGCCAGCAGTCTTCGTGGCCTAGCCAAAAACATTCAGTACTTC. Its translation is CASSLRGLAKNIQYF.

The table lists this clone with a few counts. The rearrangement links TRBV29-1 to TRBJ1-2; D is uncertain. Per germline, CDR1 SQVTM and CDR2 ANQGSEA. V was pared by 6 bases and J by 7 bases, with 12 bases between. The CDR3 spans 11 residues. CDR3 nucleotides: TGCAGCGTCCCATGGGAGGGTGGCTACACCTTC. This encodes CSVPWEGGYTF.

This chain connects TRBV29-1 to TRBJ1-1; D not certain. The CDR3 is 11 residues long. The V and J ends lost 7 bases and 0 bases respectively, with 6 bases between them. The germline V gene encodes CDR1 SQVTM and CDR2 ANQGSEA. The CDR3 region is CSGYMNTEAFF. In nucleotides, the CDR3 is TGCAGCGGCTACATGAACACTGAAGCTTTCTTT.

The chain employs TRBV27 and TRBJ2-2; 7 bases are a match to TRBD2. Germline CDR1 and CDR2: MNHEY and SMNVEV (reference sequence). With V trimmed by 6 bases and J by 6 bases, 10 bases remained unmatched. This CDR3 region has 15 residues. The CDR3 DNA sequence: TGTGCCAGCAGGGGAGGGACGGTTTTGGCCGGGGAGCTGTTTTTT. Amino acid sequence: CASRGGTVLAGELFF.

The chain uses TRBV11-3 and TRBJ2-7, with a tentative D call TRBD1 (5 bases). V was clipped by 5 bases and J by 7 bases, with 18 bases between them. The CDR3 sequence is 14 residues long. CDR1 is SGHNT, CDR2 YENEEA, per germline. The CDR3 DNA follows: TGTGCCAGCAGCCACCCTACCAGGGTGGATGAGCAGTACTTC. This translates into CASSHPTRVDEQYF.

The chain is built from TRBV10-3 and TRBJ2-3, with TRBD1 identical over 8 bases. The CDR3 sequence is 15 residues long. Germline CDR1 reads ENHRY; CDR2 reads SYGVKD. The V segment lost 6 bases and the J segment 1 base; nucleotides outside the gene matches: 6. Written as DNA, the CDR3 is TGTGCCATCAGGGCGTCGACAGGGGGCACAGATACGCAGTATTTT. This encodes CAIRASTGGTDTQYF.

The sample holds a few counts of this clone. Written as DNA, the CDR3 is TGCAGCGTACTTACCGGATACGAGCAGTACTTC. This encodes CSVLTGYEQYF. The chain is built from TRBV29-1 and TRBJ2-7; D is unclear. V shed 6 bases and J shed 4 bases, with 10 bases lying between them. Germline CDR1 SQVTM, CDR2 ANQGSEA. The CDR3 runs 11 residues.

The CDR3 nucleotides are TGTGCCTGGGAAGCTGGGGCCAACGTCCTGACTTTC. This codes for CAWEAGANVLTF. The rearrangement links TRBV30 to TRBJ2-6; no definite D call. The germline CDR1 and CDR2 sequences are GTSNPN and SVGIG (reference sequence). V dropped 5 bases and J dropped 2 bases, with 4 bases sitting between them. The CDR3 runs 12 residues.

The chain has TRBV11-2 and TRBJ2-3, with 9 bases that match TRBD1. J was trimmed by 4 bases and V by 8 bases; bases with no gene match: 4. Germline CDR1 and CDR2: SGHAT and FQNNGV. The CDR3 runs 13 residues. DNA of the CDR3: TGTGCCAGCTCGGGACAGGGTTCAGATACGCAGTATTTT. Protein: CASSGQGSDTQYF.